These T cell receptor beta chains were read from a single sample in a study of T cell repertoires in cytomegalovirus infection. The antigens of these receptors remain unknown. MiXCR, run by TCRdb on the reads, gives a single entry per CDR3 protein. The repertoire consists of about 570,000 distinct CDR3 sequences, with roughly 42% occurring once and the leading ten covering 48%. Sequenced material: cultured PBMCs, taken from culture after CMV antigen stimulation. The receptors come from a human donor in good health (CMV status not recorded). Some clones in this sample may be carry-over from other donors' samples. Each CDR3 is given with its conserved first and last residue. The D gene is left open where the match is weak. The listing skips clone size in some rows; elsewhere it reads once, few, many or a size class.

v_call	j_call	clone_size	d_call	cdr3_nt	cdr3_aa
TRBV7-6	TRBJ2-7	NA	NA	TGTGCCAGCAGCTTAAGGCGGGGATTTGCCCTTCGAGCTGACAACTACGAGCAGTACTTC	CASSLRRGFALRADNYEQYF
TRBV6-2/TRBV6-3	TRBJ2-5	NA	TRBD2	TGTGCCAGCAGTCCAGGACTAGCGGATGGGTACCAAGAGACCCAGTACTTC	CASSPGLADGYQETQYF
TRBV7-4	TRBJ2-1	NA	TRBD2	TGTGCCAGCCGACTGCGGGGGAATGAGCAGTTCTTC	CASRLRGNEQFF
TRBV6-8	TRBJ2-5	NA	NA	TGTGCCAGCAGTTACACCCTTGGGGATCAAGAGACCCAGTACTTC	CASSYTLGDQETQYF
TRBV15	TRBJ1-1	NA	TRBD1	TGTGCCACCAGCACCAGACAGGGTAACACTGAAGCTTTCTTT	CATSTRQGNTEAFF
TRBV19	TRBJ1-1	NA	NA	TGTGCCAGTAGTATTGACATCAGGAACACTGAAGCTTTCTTT	CASSIDIRNTEAFF
TRBV11-3	TRBJ2-3	few	NA	TGTGCCAGCAGCCCCGAGGCGGGGATGACAGATACGCAGTATTTT	CASSPEAGMTDTQYF
TRBV6-2/TRBV6-3	TRBJ2-2	few	TRBD2	TGTGCCAGCAGTTACTCTAGCGGGGGGACTAGGAACACCGGGGAGCTGTTTTTT	CASSYSSGGTRNTGELFF
TRBV4-1	TRBJ1-5	few	NA	TGCGCCAGCAGCCAGTACGTTCCGGCCGTAGCCGATCAGCCCCAGCATTTT	CASSQYVPAVADQPQHF
TRBV7-2	TRBJ1-2	many	NA	TGTGCCAGCAGCCCCCGGGGCCATGGCTACACCTTC	CASSPRGHGYTF
TRBV6-8	TRBJ2-7	NA	TRBD1	TGTGCCAGCCGGGACAGTGGTGTCTACGAGCAGTACTTC	CASRDSGVYEQYF
TRBV4-1	TRBJ1-3	NA	NA	TGCGCCAGCAGCCAAGCAACAGGTAGCTCTGGAAACACCATATATTTT	CASSQATGSSGNTIYF
TRBV18	TRBJ2-2	few	NA	TGTGCCAGCTCACGGGACTTCCTAGGGGAGCTGTTTTTT	CASSRDFLGELFF
TRBV20-1	TRBJ2-5	NA	TRBD2	TGCAGTGCTAGAGGGACTAGCGGGAGGTCTAAAATCGAGACCCAGTACTTC	CSARGTSGRSKIETQYF
TRBV4-1	TRBJ2-1	NA	TRBD2	TGTGCCAGCAGCCAAGGGTCTCTAGCGGGAGCGGGAAATGAGCAGTTCTTC	CASSQGSLAGAGNEQFF
TRBV7-6	TRBJ1-1	few	NA	TGTGCCAGCAAGGGCAGGCCACACACTGAAGCTTTCTTT	CASKGRPHTEAFF
TRBV4-1	TRBJ1-2	few	TRBD1	TGCGCCAGCAGCCTAAGACAGGGAATCTATGGCTACACCTTC	CASSLRQGIYGYTF
TRBV7-9	TRBJ2-7	few	NA	TGTGCCAGCAGCTTAGCTTGGGGTAGCGAGCAGTACTTC	CASSLAWGSEQYF
TRBV6-6	TRBJ2-5	few	TRBD2	TGTGCCAGCAAACATGGACTAGCGGGAGGGCACCAAGAGACCCAGTACTTC	CASKHGLAGGHQETQYF
TRBV5-1	TRBJ2-3	NA	TRBD1	TGCGCCAGCAGCTTGGGGGGACAGAACACAGATACGCAGTATTTT	CASSLGGQNTDTQYF
TRBV7-2	TRBJ2-5	NA	TRBD1	TGTGCCAGCAGTTTAGGACAGGGTAGGGGAGAGACCCAGTACTTC	CASSLGQGRGETQYF
TRBV7-2	TRBJ2-2	many	NA	TGTGCCAGCAGCTTTGTACAGAGCGGGGAGCTGTTTTTT	CASSFVQSGELFF
TRBV7-2	TRBJ2-1	many	TRBD2	TGTGCCAGCAGCTTTCGGAGCGGGAGGCACCACGATGAGCAGTTCTTC	CASSFRSGRHHDEQFF
TRBV19	TRBJ2-4	NA	NA	TGTGCCAGTAGTATGACCGGTCGGTTTGCCAAAAACATTCAGTACTTC	CASSMTGRFAKNIQYF
TRBV20-1	TRBJ1-5	NA	NA	TGCAGTGCGCAGGCGTCTCATCTGAGCAATCAGCCCCAGCATTTT	CSAQASHLSNQPQHF
TRBV12-3/TRBV12-4	TRBJ1-2	NA	NA	TGTGCCAGCAGTTTACTGTTCGCAGGTGGCTACACCTTC	CASSLLFAGGYTF
TRBV11-2	TRBJ2-4	few	NA	TGTGCCAGCAGCCCCTTCGTTGGAGAAAACATTCAGTACTTC	CASSPFVGENIQYF
TRBV6-5	TRBJ1-5	many	NA	TGTGCCAGCAGTTACGTCCGTCCAACCCGCAATCAGCCCCAGCATTTT	CASSYVRPTRNQPQHF
TRBV12-3/TRBV12-4	TRBJ2-3	NA	NA	TGTGCCAGCAGTGTAGGCGGGGAGACAGATACGCAGTATTTT	CASSVGGETDTQYF
TRBV7-4	TRBJ2-5	NA	NA	TGTGCCAGCAACACTCAGGGGAGGGAAGAGACCCAGTACTTC	CASNTQGREETQYF
TRBV7-9	TRBJ2-6	NA	TRBD1	TGTGCCAGCAGCAATCGACAGGGGGCAACTGGGGCCAACGTCCTGACTTTC	CASSNRQGATGANVLTF
TRBV18	TRBJ2-1	NA	TRBD1	TGTGCCAGCTCACCATTCGGGACAGGGTTGGACAATGAGCAGTTCTTC	CASSPFGTGLDNEQFF
TRBV7-2	TRBJ1-1	few	NA	TGTGCCAGCAGCTCCACCGGGAGGCCAGCGGCTTTCTTT	CASSSTGRPAAFF
TRBV7-1	TRBJ2-3	NA	TRBD1	TGTGCCAGCAGCCCCCGGACAGGGGCAGATACGCAGTATTTT	CASSPRTGADTQYF
TRBV6-1	TRBJ2-7	few	NA	TGTGCCAGCAGTGGCGGGGCCTACGAGCAGTACTTC	CASSGGAYEQYF
TRBV5-1	TRBJ2-1	NA	TRBD2	TGCGCCAGCAGCTCCAGCGGGAGTAGGTACAATGAGCAGTTCTTC	CASSSSGSRYNEQFF
TRBV7-2	TRBJ1-5	NA	NA	TGTGCCAGCAGCCCCCGCAGGGCACAGCCCCAGCATTTT	CASSPRRAQPQHF